These 2 T cell receptor beta chains were all obtained from the same sample, sequenced in a study of T cell changes during pregnancy in multiple sclerosis. The method was immunoSEQ multiplex PCR; TCRdb's version includes in-frame clones alone and lacks a portion of them. The sample has about 79,000 clones, just under 95% seen once. The sample consisted of peripheral blood, taken in the second trimester of pregnancy. The receptors originated from a female donor in good health, enrolled as a control in a pregnancy study.

The chain has TRBV7-9 and TRBJ2-5; 8 bases are a match to TRBD1. J gave up 5 bases and V 8 bases, and 16 bases lay outside the gene matches. CDR1 is SEHNR and CDR2 is FQNEAQ in the germline V gene (reference sequence). The CDR3 contains 16 residues. CDR3 nucleotides: TGTGCCAGCGGCCAGGGGGCAGGTCGGGGTGGGGAGACCCAGTACTTC. Amino acid sequence: CASGQGAGRGGETQYF. The variable domain in full, with the rest retrieved from reference TRBV7-9 and TRBJ2-5, is DTGVSQNPRHKITKRGQNVTFRCDPISEHNRLYWYRQTLGQGPEFLTYFQNEAQLEKSRLLSDRFSAERPKGSFSTLEIQRTEQGDSAMYLCASGQGAGRGGETQYFGPGTRLLVL.

The V gene is TRBV7-2, the J gene TRBJ1-2; D is undetermined. The CDR3 contains 14 residues. Trimming took off 1 base at V and 6 bases at J, with 12 bases between the two ends. Germline V gene sequence: CDR1 SGHTA, CDR2 FQGNSA. The CDR3 region has the DNA TGTGCCAGCAGCTTAGTTCACAGCGGTGATGGCTACACCTTC. It specifies CASSLVHSGDGYTF.